Below are 31 T cell receptor beta chains sequenced from a single sample in a study of blood T cell repertoires in COVID-19. Some clones are missing from TCRdb's copy, which holds only in-frame ones; the method was immunoSEQ multiplex PCR. The sample lists around 180,000 clones, around 74% occurring once. Sample: peripheral blood. The receptors originated from an elderly woman with acute or convalescent COVID-19.

This chain joins TRBV4-1 and TRBJ1-5, with D perhaps matching TRBD1 (6 bases). V lost 4 bases and J lost 1, with 11 bases in between. The germline CDR1 and CDR2 sequences are MGHRA and YSYEKL. The CDR3 sequence is 15 residues long. The CDR3 sequence: CASSRTGWSNQPQHF. Written as DNA, the CDR3 is TGCGCCAGCAGCCGAACAGGGTGGAGCAATCAGCCCCAGCATTTT.

This clone appeared a few times. The rearrangement links TRBV5-6 to TRBJ2-4; possibly TRBD1 for D (6 bases). Germline lookup yields CDR1 SGHDT and CDR2 YYEEEE. This CDR3 comprises 15 residues. Trimming removed 4 bases at V and 1 base at J, with 12 bases between. CDR3 sequence: CASSQQGTAKNIQYF. CDR3 coding DNA: TGTGCCAGCAGCCAACAGGGTACGGCCAAAAACATTCAGTACTTC.

The V and J genes are TRBV19 and TRBJ1-5; no clear D. The CDR3 consists of 15 residues. Trimming pared 0 bases from V and 7 bases from J, leaving 13 bases between. Germline CDR1 reads LNHDA; CDR2 reads SQIVND (reference sequence). The chain's CDR3 is CASSIDVSGEQPQHF. The CDR3 nucleotides read TGTGCCAGTAGTATAGATGTGAGCGGGGAACAGCCCCAGCATTTT. Drawing the rest from reference TRBV19 and TRBJ1-5, the complete variable domain is DGGITQSPKYLFRKEGQNVTLSCEQNLNHDAMYWYRQDPGQGLRLIYYSQIVNDFQKGDIAEGYSVSREKKESFPLTVTSAQKNPTAFYLCASSIDVSGEQPQHFGDGTRLSIL.

This clone was observed a handful of times. The rearrangement uses TRBV24-1 and TRBJ1-6, with TRBD1 as a possible D gene (5 bases). The CDR3 length is 14 residues. The germline CDR1 and CDR2 sequences are KGHDR and SFDVKD. V lost 9 bases, J lost 0 bases, and 8 bases lay in between. CDR3 sequence (DNA): TGTGCCACCGCAGACAGCTCCTATAATTCACCCCTCCACTTT. This translates into CATADSSYNSPLHF.

The chain recombines TRBV30 with TRBJ2-2; 8 bases line up with TRBD2. V shed 0 bases and J 1 base; nucleotides not matched to a gene: 1. There are 15 residues in the CDR3. Germline V lookup: CDR1 GTSNPN, CDR2 SVGIG (reference sequence). The CDR3 nucleotides are TGTGCCTGGAGTGTCGCGGGAGGGAACACCGGGGAGCTGTTTTTT. Translating it yields CAWSVAGGNTGELFF.

The V and J genes are TRBV18 and TRBJ1-5; TRBD1 is a possible D gene (6 bases). Germline V lookup: CDR1 KGHSH, CDR2 LQKENI. This CDR3 region has 15 residues. V lost 3 bases, J lost 4 bases, and 13 bases lay in between. This CDR3 is CASSPNTGPNQPQHF. The CDR3 nucleotides are TGTGCCAGCTCACCTAATACAGGGCCAAATCAGCCCCAGCATTTT.

CDR3 nucleotide sequence: TGTGCCAGCAGCCAGCGACGAACTAATGAAAAACTGTTTTTT. Amino acid sequence: CASSQRRTNEKLFF. The chain carries TRBV7-2 and TRBJ1-4; no clear D gene. V was cut by 5 bases and J by 1 base, with 8 bases left in between. The CDR3 is 14 amino acids. Germline CDR1 and CDR2: SGHTA and FQGNSA.

This clone was seen more than once but under ten times. Here the CDR3 reads CATSDTKTGRDQPQHF. CDR3 DNA: TGTGCCACCAGTGATACAAAGACAGGGAGAGATCAGCCCCAGCATTTT. The chain combines TRBV24-1 with TRBJ1-5, with 7 bases aligning to TRBD1. CDR1 is KGHDR and CDR2 is SFDVKD in the germline V gene. The CDR3 spans 16 residues. J lost 5 bases, V lost 3 bases, and 9 bases had no gene match.

This clone was seen once. This rearrangement joins TRBV28 to TRBJ2-5, with TRBD1 matching over 8 bases. This CDR3 has 15 amino acids. The germline CDR1 and CDR2 sequences are MDHEN and SYDVKM. Trimming took 6 bases from V and 5 from J; bases not matched to a gene: 11. The CDR3 spells CASSSGQVYGETQYF. The CDR3 DNA follows: TGTGCCAGCAGCTCGGGACAGGTGTACGGGGAGACCCAGTACTTC.

This clone occurred a few times. The J gene is TRBJ2-5, the V gene TRBV4-2; D possibly corresponds to TRBD2 (5 bases). V dropped 4 bases and J dropped 5 bases, with 8 bases sitting between them. Germline V gene sequence: CDR1 LGHNA, CDR2 YNFKEQ. This CDR3 has 12 amino acids. CDR3 sequence: CASSPGEETQYF. CDR3 in DNA: TGTGCCAGCAGCCCCGGGGAGGAGACCCAGTACTTC.

The rearrangement uses TRBV2 and TRBJ1-1; the D is unclear. The CDR3 runs 14 residues. Deletions cut 7 bases from V and 0 bases from J, with 12 bases between. Germline-derived CDR1 and CDR2 are SNHLY and FYNNEI. The CDR3 sequence: CASIRESMNTEAFF. In nucleotides, the CDR3 is TGTGCCAGCATCCGGGAGTCCATGAACACTGAAGCTTTCTTT.

CDR3 nucleotides: TGTGCCAGCAGTGAGCTAGCGGGAGGGCCCGATACGCAGTATTTT. As protein: CASSELAGGPDTQYF. This chain uses TRBV2 with TRBJ2-3, with 12 positions matching TRBD2. The CDR3 contains 15 residues. Germline CDR1 SNHLY, CDR2 FYNNEI. With 3 bases clipped from V and 6 bases from J, the junction kept 4 bases outside the gene matches.

The chain links TRBV19 to TRBJ1-2, with a weak D call TRBD1 (6 bases). The germline gives CDR1 LNHDA, CDR2 SQIVND (reference sequence). CDR3 length: 12 residues. V was pared by 11 bases and J by 5 bases, with 15 bases between. CDR3 sequence reads: CAGGQPWYGYTF. CDR3 nucleotide sequence: TGTGCCGGCGGACAGCCCTGGTATGGCTACACCTTC.

Only a few counts were recorded for this clone. V usage is TRBV7-3 and J usage is TRBJ2-1; no clear D. The CDR3 totals 14 residues. V dropped 5 bases and J dropped 3 bases, with 11 bases sitting between them. The germline V gene encodes CDR1 SGHTA and CDR2 FQGTGA. CDR3 protein: CASSPGGGYNEQFF. The CDR3, as DNA: TGTGCCAGCAGCCCCGGTGGTGGCTACAATGAGCAGTTCTTC.

This rearrangement joins TRBV5-4 to TRBJ2-3, with 11 bases that match TRBD2. V shed 3 bases, J shed 4 bases, and the junction held 7 bases outside the gene matches. The CDR3 spans 16 residues. Germline V gives CDR1 SGHNT, CDR2 YYREEE (reference sequence). For the CDR3, the DNA is TGTGCCAGCAGCTCGGGAGCTAGCGGGAGGTCAGATACGCAGTATTTT. Encoded protein: CASSSGASGRSDTQYF.

V usage is TRBV5-1 and J usage is TRBJ1-1; 7 nucleotides align to TRBD1. V gave up 3 bases and J gave up 0 bases; unmatched junction bases: 11. The CDR3 totals 17 residues. Germline-derived CDR1 and CDR2 are SGHRS and YFSETQ. CDR3 sequence: CASSWVQGIGVNTEAFF. Written as DNA, the CDR3 is TGCGCCAGCAGCTGGGTACAGGGGATAGGGGTGAACACTGAAGCTTTCTTT.

In DNA, the CDR3 is TGTGCCAGCTCACCACCGGGACTAGCGGGAGCTAACGAGCAGTACTTC. It codes for CASSPPGLAGANEQYF. The chain employs TRBV18 and TRBJ2-7; TRBD2 matches 14 bases. The CDR3 covers 16 residues. Trimming took 0 bases from V and 5 from J; bases not matched to a gene: 3. CDR1 and CDR2 from the germline V gene are KGHSH and LQKENI.

The chain's CDR3 is CASSMPGLNTEAFF. Written as DNA, the CDR3 is TGTGCCAGCAGCATGCCGGGACTTAACACTGAAGCTTTCTTT. The chain joins TRBV28 to TRBJ1-1, with D maybe TRBD1 (5 bases). Germline loops: CDR1 MDHEN, CDR2 SYDVKM. The V gene lost 6 bases and the J gene lost 2 bases, with 13 bases spanning the gap. This CDR3 comprises 14 residues.

This chain connects TRBV5-1 to TRBJ1-1; no firm D call. CDR3 size: 16 residues. Between the trimmed V and J ends, which lost 0 bases and 4 bases, there was a span of 16 bases. Germline lookup yields CDR1 SGHRS and CDR2 YFSETQ. CDR3 region: CASSLGDGFRATEAFF. The CDR3 DNA follows: TGCGCCAGCAGCTTGGGCGACGGGTTTCGCGCCACTGAAGCTTTCTTT.

This chain links TRBV28 with TRBJ1-1, with D unresolved. This CDR3 comprises 11 residues. V gave up 6 bases and J gave up 5 bases, with 7 bases separating them. Per germline, CDR1 MDHEN and CDR2 SYDVKM. CDR3 sequence: CASRQMTEAFF. The CDR3 DNA follows: TGTGCCAGCAGACAGATGACTGAAGCTTTCTTT.

This clone has a handful of counts. The V and J genes are TRBV13 and TRBJ1-2, with TRBD1 identical over 10 bases. Germline lookup yields CDR1 PRHDT and CDR2 FYEKMQ (reference sequence). Germline trimming cut 5 bases from V and 4 bases from J; bases unmatched to any gene: 7. CDR3 length equals 15 residues. The CDR3: CASSGPGQGTYGYTF. In DNA form, the CDR3 reads TGTGCCAGCAGCGGGCCGGGACAGGGGACCTATGGCTACACCTTC.

This chain joins TRBV29-1 and TRBJ2-5; a possible D gene is TRBD1 (6 bases). Trimming shortened V by 7 bases and J by 2 bases, and 14 bases separated the two germline ends. Germline V lookup: CDR1 SQVTM, CDR2 ANQGSEA. CDR3 size: 13 residues. The CDR3 sequence: CSALQGPQETQYF. The CDR3, as DNA: TGCAGCGCCCTACAGGGCCCTCAAGAGACCCAGTACTTC.

V usage is TRBV7-3 and J usage is TRBJ2-7, with 7 bases that match TRBD1. In germline, CDR1 is SGHTA, CDR2 FQGTGA. V was clipped by 6 bases and J by 2 bases; unmatched bases: 10. This CDR3 has 15 amino acids. In DNA, the CDR3 is TGTGCCAGCAGTCGCGGTACAGGGGTTGCCTACGAGCAGTACTTC. It specifies CASSRGTGVAYEQYF.

The chain joins TRBV12-3 or TRBV12-4 to TRBJ2-7; 9 bases match TRBD2. This CDR3 is 13 amino acids long. J was trimmed by 3 bases and V by 6 bases; bases with no gene match: 3. As DNA, the CDR3 is TGTGCCAGCAGCAGCGGGAGGCGCTACGAGCAGTACTTC. Residues: CASSSGRRYEQYF.

This clone was seen only a few times. This chain joins TRBV3-1 (or the pseudogene TRBV3-2) and TRBJ1-2, with TRBD1 matching 8 bases. V shed 4 bases and J 8 bases; nucleotides not matched to a gene: 6. The CDR3 sequence is 13 residues long. Germline assignment: CDR1 LGHDT and CDR2 YNNKEL (reference sequence). In nucleotides, the CDR3 is TGTGCCAGCAGCCTAGGGACAGGCAGCGGCTACACCTTC. Amino acid sequence: CASSLGTGSGYTF.

A note on this clone: The same CDR3 can be traced to other DNA sequences in this sample. The chain recombines TRBV19 with TRBJ2-1; D is undetermined. CDR3 length: 13 residues. CDR1 is LNHDA, CDR2 SQIVND, per germline (reference sequence). V gave up 7 bases and J gave up 3 bases, with 10 bases separating them. The CDR3, as DNA: TGTGCCAGTATCTCGCGGAGCTACAATGAGCAGTTCTTC. It translates to CASISRSYNEQFF.

The chain uses TRBV13 and TRBJ2-7; maybe TRBD2 (7 bases). CDR3 size: 12 residues. Trimming took 8 bases from V and 3 from J, leaving 11 bases between them. Germline assignment: CDR1 PRHDT and CDR2 FYEKMQ (reference sequence). The CDR3 bases are TGTGCCAGCCGGGGGGCGGACTACGAGCAGTACTTC. Encoded protein: CASRGADYEQYF.

In this sample, this clone turned up a few times. The rearrangement uses TRBV4-2 and TRBJ2-1; weak D call: TRBD1 (5 bases). CDR1 and CDR2 (germline): LGHNA, YNFKEQ. V gave up 4 bases and J gave up 12 bases, with 31 bases separating them. This CDR3 contains 18 residues. DNA of the CDR3: TGTGCCAGCAGCCCCACCCCGGGCGCAGGGCCGCCTGAGTCGGGGCAGTTCTTC. This gives the protein CASSPTPGAGPPESGQFF.

This clone was counted at least ten times. V gene TRBV5-8 combines with J gene TRBJ1-5; D remains unclear. Germline CDR1 is SGHTS and CDR2 is YDEGEE. Trimming took 0 bases from V and 6 from J, leaving 10 bases between them. The CDR3 length is 14 residues. CDR3 nucleotide sequence: TGTGCCAGCAGCTTGGGCGAGGGATTTCAGCCCCAGCATTTT. It encodes CASSLGEGFQPQHF. Full variable domain (rest looked up from reference TRBV5-8 and TRBJ1-5): EAGVTQSPTHLIKTRGQQATLRCSPISGHTSVYWYQQALGLGLQFLLWYDEGEERNRGNFPPRFSGRQFPNYSSELNVNALELEDSALYLCASSLGEGFQPQHFGDGTRLSIL.

J is TRBJ2-1 and V is TRBV19; 7 bases align to TRBD2. Trimming cost V 3 bases and J 2 bases; bases outside gene matches: 1. The CDR3 is 14 residues long. Germline V gene data show CDR1 as LNHDA and CDR2 as SQIVND (reference sequence). The CDR3, as DNA: TGTGCCAGTAGTATGAGCGGGACCTACAATGAGCAGTTCTTC. Translation: CASSMSGTYNEQFF.

This clone was detected a few times. The chain couples TRBV24-1 to TRBJ1-2, with 7 bases that match TRBD1. CDR1 is KGHDR, CDR2 SFDVKD, per germline. The length of the CDR3 is 16 residues. Trimming removed 5 bases from V and 3 bases from J; junction bases left unmatched: 11. The CDR3 bases are TGTGCCACCAGTGGCCGGACAGGACGCTTCTACTATGGCTACACCTTC. Amino acids: CATSGRTGRFYYGYTF.